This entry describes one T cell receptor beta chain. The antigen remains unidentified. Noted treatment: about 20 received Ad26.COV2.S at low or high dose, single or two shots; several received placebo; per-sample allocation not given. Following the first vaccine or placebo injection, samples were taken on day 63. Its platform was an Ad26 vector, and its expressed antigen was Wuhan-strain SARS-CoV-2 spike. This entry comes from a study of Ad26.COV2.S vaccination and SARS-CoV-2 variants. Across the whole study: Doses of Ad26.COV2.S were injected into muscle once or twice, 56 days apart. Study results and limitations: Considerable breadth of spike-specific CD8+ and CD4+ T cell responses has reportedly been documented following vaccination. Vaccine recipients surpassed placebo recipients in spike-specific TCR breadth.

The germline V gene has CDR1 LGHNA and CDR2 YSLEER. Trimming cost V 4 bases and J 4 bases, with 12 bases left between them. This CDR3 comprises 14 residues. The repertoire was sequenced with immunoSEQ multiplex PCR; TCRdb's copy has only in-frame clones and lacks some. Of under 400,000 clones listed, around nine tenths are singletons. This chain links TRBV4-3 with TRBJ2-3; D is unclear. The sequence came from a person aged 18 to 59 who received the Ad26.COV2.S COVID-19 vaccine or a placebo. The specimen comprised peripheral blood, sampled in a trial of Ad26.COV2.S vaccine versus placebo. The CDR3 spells CASSPNHAADTQYF. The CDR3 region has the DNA TGCGCCAGCAGCCCCAACCACGCGGCAGATACGCAGTATTTT.